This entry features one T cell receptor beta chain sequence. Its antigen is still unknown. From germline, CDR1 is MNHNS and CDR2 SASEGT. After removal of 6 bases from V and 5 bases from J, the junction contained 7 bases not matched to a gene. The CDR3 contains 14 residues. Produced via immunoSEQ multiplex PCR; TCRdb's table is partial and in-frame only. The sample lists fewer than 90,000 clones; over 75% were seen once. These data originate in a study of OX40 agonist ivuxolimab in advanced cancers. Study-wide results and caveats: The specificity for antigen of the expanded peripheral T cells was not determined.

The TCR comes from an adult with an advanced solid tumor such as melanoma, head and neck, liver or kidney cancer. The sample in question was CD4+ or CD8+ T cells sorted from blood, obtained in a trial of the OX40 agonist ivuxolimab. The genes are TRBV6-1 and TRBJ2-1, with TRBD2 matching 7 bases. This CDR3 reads CASRSGTTDNEQFF. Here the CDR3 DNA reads TGTGCCAGCAGATCCGGGACTACCGACAATGAGCAGTTCTTC.